The 24 T cell receptor beta chains below come from one sample, sequenced in a study of T cell repertoires in cytomegalovirus infection. One entry per CDR3 protein results from TCRdb running MiXCR on the reads. The repertoire holds 200,000 or so distinct CDR3 sequences, 28% seen once, with approximately 31% in the top ten. Sequencing was performed on PBMCs. These receptors originate from a human donor in good health (CMV status not recorded). Some clones in this sample may be carry-over from other donors' samples.

This clonotype came up once. The chain combines TRBV6-6 with TRBJ2-1; TRBD2 aligns across 11 bases. Germline trimming cut 7 bases from V and 7 bases from J; bases unmatched to any gene: 15. There are 17 residues in the CDR3. Germline V gene sequence: CDR1 MNHNY, CDR2 SVGAGI (reference sequence). The CDR3 is CASIPGTSGSRGNEQFF. The CDR3 bases are TGTGCCAGCATCCCGGGGACTAGCGGTTCTCGGGGGAATGAGCAGTTCTTC.

The table lists this clonotype with a few counts. The chain joins TRBV7-2 to TRBJ2-3; 7 bases are a match to TRBD2. Germline V CDR1 and CDR2: SGHTA, FQGNSA. V was pared by 5 bases and J by 1 base, with 12 bases of the junction left unmatched. The CDR3 is made up of 17 amino acids. CDR3 coding DNA: TGTGCCAGCAGCGTAGGACCCGGCCTAGCGGGCACAGATACGCAGTATTTT. Translation gives CASSVGPGLAGTDTQYF.

This clonotype was seen a few times. The rearrangement uses TRBV7-9 and TRBJ1-6; 7 bases agree with TRBD1. V trimming: 5 bases; J trimming: 6 bases; junction bases outside the gene matches: 10. Germline CDR1 is SEHNR and CDR2 is FQNEAQ (reference sequence). CDR3 size: 16 residues. Here the CDR3 DNA reads TGTGCCAGCAGCCCCCTGAGCGGGACAGTTAATTCACCCCTCCACTTT. It codes for CASSPLSGTVNSPLHF.

This clonotype appeared many times. The chain links TRBV7-2 to TRBJ1-1; 7 bases are shared with TRBD1. This CDR3 comprises 15 residues. Looked up from germline, CDR1 is SGHTA and CDR2 is FQGNSA. V lost 5 bases, J lost 1 base, and 7 bases stayed unmatched. The CDR3 protein is CASSPTTGRNTEAFF. CDR3 nucleotide sequence: TGTGCCAGCAGCCCGACGACAGGGAGGAACACTGAAGCTTTCTTT.

This clonotype was detected once. A read error may produce the germline difference seen at one junction end. The chain couples TRBV7-2 to TRBJ2-1, with 12 bases matching TRBD2. The CDR3 is 15 residues long. Germline values: CDR1 SGHTA, CDR2 FQGNSA. The CDR3: CASSLSTSGGHEQSF. The CDR3 coding sequence is TGTGCCAGCAGCTTATCGACTAGCGGGGGTCATGAGCAGTCCTTC. Filled out from reference TRBV7-2 and TRBJ2-1, the complete variable domain reads GAGVSQSPSNKVTEKGKDVELRCDPISGHTALYWYRQSLGQGLEFLIYFQGNSAPDKSGLPSDRFSAERTGGSVSTLTIQRTQQEDSAVYLCASSLSTSGGHEQSFGPGTRLTVL.

The rearrangement joins TRBV5-1 to TRBJ2-5; D gene unclear. The germline CDR1 and CDR2 sequences are SGHRS and YFSETQ. V was clipped by 0 bases and J by 1 base, with 4 bases between them. The CDR3 runs to 13 residues. Written as DNA, the CDR3 is TGCGCCAGCAGCTTGGAGGCCCAAGAGACCCAGTACTTC. This sequence encodes CASSLEAQETQYF. The full variable domain, in which reference TRBV5-1 and TRBJ2-5 provide the parts outside the CDR3, is KAGVTQTPRYLIKTRGQQVTLSCSPISGHRSVSWYQQTPGQGLQFLFEYFSETQRNKGNFPGRFSGRQFSNSRSEMNVSTLELGDSALYLCASSLEAQETQYFGPGTRLLVL.

Points on this clonotype: At one boundary the junction diverges from the germline segment, which might be a read error. The chain has TRBV6-1 and TRBJ2-5, with 7 bases matching TRBD1. Germline CDR1 MNHNS, CDR2 SASEGT. The length of the CDR3 is 14 residues. The DNA for the CDR3 is TGTCCCAGCAGTGAAGCGAGGACAGGATTCGCCCAGTACTTC. This codes for CPSSEARTGFAQYF.

This clonotype was detected a few times. V gene TRBV5-4 combines with J gene TRBJ1-2; TRBD1 might be the D (5 bases). CDR3 length equals 14 residues. Germline assignment: CDR1 SGHNT and CDR2 YYREEE (reference sequence). V was shortened by 4 bases and J by 5 bases, with 15 bases between the two germline ends. The CDR3 is CASSPGDGTYGYTF. In DNA form, the CDR3 reads TGTGCCAGCAGCCCTGGGGACGGGACGTATGGCTACACCTTC.

This chain connects TRBV7-6 to TRBJ1-4; weak D call: TRBD1 (5 bases). This CDR3 contains 14 residues. The V gene lost 3 bases and the J gene lost 2 bases, with 7 bases spanning the gap. Germline V CDR1 and CDR2: SGHVS, FNYEAQ. The chain's CDR3 is CASSLRQTNEKLFF. DNA of the CDR3: TGTGCCAGCAGCTTGCGACAGACTAATGAAAAACTGTTTTTT.

In its sample, this clonotype was seen many times. The J gene is TRBJ1-1, the V gene TRBV7-2; possible D gene TRBD1, 5 bases. The CDR3 covers 14 residues. V was clipped by 5 bases and J by 1 base, with 11 bases between them. Germline V lookup: CDR1 SGHTA, CDR2 FQGNSA. The CDR3 DNA is TGTGCCAGCAGCCGCTACACAGGGAACACTGAAGCTTTCTTT. This translates into CASSRYTGNTEAFF.

This clonotype has a handful of counts. V usage is TRBV7-8 and J usage is TRBJ1-1; perhaps TRBD1 as D (5 bases). Trimming took off 1 base at V and 8 bases at J, with 14 bases between the two ends. This CDR3 has 14 residues. Germline lookup yields CDR1 SGHVS and CDR2 FQNEAQ. CDR3 nucleotides: TGTGCCAGCAGCTTAGGATTAGGGGTTGTAGAAGCTTTCTTT. This encodes CASSLGLGVVEAFF.

This clonotype has just a few counts. This chain connects TRBV10-3 to TRBJ2-5, with a possible D match to TRBD2 (6 bases). Trimming took 3 bases from V and 5 from J, leaving 10 bases between them. The germline gives CDR1 ENHRY, CDR2 SYGVKD. This CDR3 has 13 amino acids. The CDR3: CAISDGGSETQYF. The DNA of the CDR3 is TGTGCCATCAGTGACGGGGGATCGGAGACCCAGTACTTC.

This clonotype was counted a few times. The J gene is TRBJ1-2, the V gene TRBV4-1; 9 bases map to TRBD1. The CDR3 has 14 residues. V trimming: 4 bases; J trimming: 7 bases; junction bases outside the gene matches: 7. CDR1 and CDR2 from the germline V gene are MGHRA and YSYEKL. The CDR3 DNA sequence: TGCGCCAGCAGCCCAGGGACAGGGTCCTTTGGCTACACCTTC. Its protein is CASSPGTGSFGYTF.

This clonotype was seen a few times. The CDR3 region has the DNA TGTGCCAGCAGTGATCAAGTAGGGAATGAGCAGTTCTTC. Translation gives CASSDQVGNEQFF. The gene calls are TRBV2 and TRBJ2-1; D is unresolved. V lost 3 bases, J lost 7 bases, and 10 bases lay in between. CDR3 length equals 13 residues. Germline lookup yields CDR1 SNHLY and CDR2 FYNNEI.

This clonotype was seen repeatedly, ten times or more. The gene calls are TRBV5-1 and TRBJ2-6; possibly TRBD1 or TRBD2 for D (5 bases each). This CDR3 spans 14 amino acids. Trimming took 5 bases from V and 2 from J, leaving 8 bases between them. Germline lookup yields CDR1 SGHRS and CDR2 YFSETQ. In nucleotides, the CDR3 is TGCGCCAGCAGTGGGACCACTGGGGCCAACGTCCTGACTTTC. Translating gives CASSGTTGANVLTF.

This clonotype appeared many times. The chain joins TRBV12-3 or TRBV12-4 to TRBJ2-5; the D is unclear. The CDR3 has 12 amino acids. V was cut by 1 base and J by 3 bases, with 3 bases left in between. The CDR3 DNA reads TGTGCCAGCAGTTTAGATGAAGAGACCCAGTACTTC. Its protein is CASSLDEETQYF.

This clonotype was observed a few times. The chain carries TRBV2 and TRBJ2-1; D perhaps matches TRBD1 (5 bases). The V and J ends lost 4 bases and 0 bases respectively, with 13 bases between them. The CDR3 spans 16 residues. Germline lookup yields CDR1 SNHLY and CDR2 FYNNEI. The CDR3, as DNA: TGTGCCAGCAGTGGAAGGGGCCTTAGCTCCTACAATGAGCAGTTCTTC. Translation gives CASSGRGLSSYNEQFF. Full variable domain (rest looked up from reference TRBV2 and TRBJ2-1): EPEVTQTPSHQVTQMGQEVILRCVPISNHLYFYWYRQILGQKVEFLVSFYNNEISEKSEIFDDQFSVERPDGSNFTLKIRSTKLEDSAMYFCASSGRGLSSYNEQFFGPGTRLTVL.

Here the CDR3 reads CASSLGTLGAYEEQFF. Here the CDR3 DNA reads TGTGCCAGCAGCTTGGGGACTCTCGGGGCGTATGAAGAGCAGTTCTTC. This sequence joins TRBV5-4 and TRBJ2-1, with D perhaps given as TRBD1 or TRBD2 (5 bases each). The CDR3 has 16 residues. Trimming cost V 0 bases and J 10 bases, with 20 bases left between them. The germline CDR1 and CDR2 sequences are SGHNT and YYREEE (reference sequence).

The chain carries TRBV2 and TRBJ1-2, with D perhaps TRBD1 (5 bases). Germline CDR1 reads SNHLY; CDR2 reads FYNNEI. V lost 7 bases, J lost 7 bases, and 16 bases lay in between. This CDR3 contains 13 residues. CDR3 amino acids: CASMSRGLSGYTF. CDR3 bases: TGTGCCAGCATGAGTAGGGGTCTCTCTGGCTACACCTTC.

This clonotype was counted at least ten times. The J gene is TRBJ1-5, the V gene TRBV7-3; D may be TRBD1 (5 bases). The V gene lost 5 bases and the J gene lost 1 base, with 6 bases spanning the gap. The CDR3 totals 13 residues. Germline V CDR1 and CDR2: SGHTA, FQGTGA. The CDR3 here is CASSRGSNQPQHF. CDR3 in DNA: TGTGCCAGCAGCCGGGGGAGCAATCAGCCCCAGCATTTT.

This rearrangement joins TRBV14 to TRBJ1-6; no reliable D call. This CDR3 region has 18 residues. The germline gives CDR1 SGHDN, CDR2 FVKESK. The V end lost 2 bases, the J end lost 0 bases, and 14 bases lay between the germline ends. CDR3 in amino acids: CASSQKIGPSSYNSPLHF. DNA of the CDR3: TGTGCCAGCAGCCAAAAGATAGGCCCGAGCTCCTATAATTCACCCCTCCACTTT.

This clonotype came up once. This chain links TRBV7-3 with TRBJ1-1; D may be TRBD1 (6 bases). The CDR3 extends over 16 amino acids. Looked up from germline, CDR1 is SGHTA and CDR2 is FQGTGA. Trimming left V 2 bases short and J 4 bases short, with 17 bases between. The CDR3 spells CASSLGGAGDSTEAFF. DNA for the CDR3: TGTGCCAGCAGCTTAGGTGGGGCAGGGGATTCCACTGAAGCTTTCTTT. The full variable domain, rest sourced from reference TRBV7-3 and TRBJ1-1, is GAGVSQTPSNKVTEKGKYVELRCDPISGHTALYWYRQSLGQGPEFLIYFQGTGAADDSGLPNDRFFAVRPEGSVSTLKIQRTERGDSAVYLCASSLGGAGDSTEAFFGQGTRLTVV.

The chain joins TRBV15 to TRBJ1-5; D possibly corresponds to TRBD1 (5 bases). The CDR3 loop spans 17 amino acids. Trimming took 0 bases from V and 0 from J, leaving 12 bases between them. Looked up from germline, CDR1 is LNHNV and CDR2 is YYDKDF (reference sequence). In nucleotides, the CDR3 is TGTGCCACCAGCAGAGATGGGGCAACCGATAGCAATCAGCCCCAGCATTTT. Its protein product is CATSRDGATDSNQPQHF.

This rearrangement joins TRBV7-8 to TRBJ1-2, with no clear D. The CDR3 runs 16 residues. Between the trimmed V and J ends, which lost 5 bases and 4 bases, there was a span of 20 bases. Germline V gene sequence: CDR1 SGHVS, CDR2 FQNEAQ. The CDR3 coding sequence is TGTGCCAGCAGCCAAGTGCGGGTGCGCACTAGCTATGGCTACACCTTC. The encoded protein is CASSQVRVRTSYGYTF.